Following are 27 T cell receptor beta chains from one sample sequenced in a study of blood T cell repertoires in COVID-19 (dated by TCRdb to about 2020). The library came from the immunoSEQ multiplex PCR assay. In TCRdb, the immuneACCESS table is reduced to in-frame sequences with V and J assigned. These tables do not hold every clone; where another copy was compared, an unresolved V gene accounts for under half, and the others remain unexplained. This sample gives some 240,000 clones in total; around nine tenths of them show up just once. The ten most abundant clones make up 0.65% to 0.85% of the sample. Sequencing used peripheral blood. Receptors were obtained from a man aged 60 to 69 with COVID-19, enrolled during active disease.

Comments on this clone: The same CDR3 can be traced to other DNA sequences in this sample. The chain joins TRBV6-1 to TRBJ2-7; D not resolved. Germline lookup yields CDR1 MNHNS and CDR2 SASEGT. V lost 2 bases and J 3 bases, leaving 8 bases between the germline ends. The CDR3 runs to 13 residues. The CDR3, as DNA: TGTGCCAGCAGTGAACGAACAGACTACGAGCAGTACTTC. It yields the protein CASSERTDYEQYF.

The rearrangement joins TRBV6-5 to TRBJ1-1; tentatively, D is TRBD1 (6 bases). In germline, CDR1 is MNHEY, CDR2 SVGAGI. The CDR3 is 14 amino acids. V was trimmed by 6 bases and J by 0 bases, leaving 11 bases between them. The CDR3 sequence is CASSTGTLNTEAFF. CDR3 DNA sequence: TGTGCCAGCAGCACCGGGACATTGAACACTGAAGCTTTCTTT.

CDR3 region: CASSVGGGLSMKQFF. The CDR3 nucleotides read TGTGCCAGCAGTGTGGGGGGTGGGCTATCGATGAAGCAGTTCTTC. V gene TRBV6-4 combines with J gene TRBJ2-1; a possible D gene is TRBD2 (6 bases). The CDR3 consists of 15 residues. Germline loops: CDR1 MRHNA, CDR2 SNTAGT. Trimming removed 4 bases at V and 11 bases at J, with 21 bases between.

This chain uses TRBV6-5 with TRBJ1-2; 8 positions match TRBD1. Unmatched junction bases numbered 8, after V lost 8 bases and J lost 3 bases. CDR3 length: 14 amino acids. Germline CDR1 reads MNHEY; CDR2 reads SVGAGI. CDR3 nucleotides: TGTGCCAGCTCCGGGACAGGTGAATACTATGGCTACACCTTC. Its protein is CASSGTGEYYGYTF.

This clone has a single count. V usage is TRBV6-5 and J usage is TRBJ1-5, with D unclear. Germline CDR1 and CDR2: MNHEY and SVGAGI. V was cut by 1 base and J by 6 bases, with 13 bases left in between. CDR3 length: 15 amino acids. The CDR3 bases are TGTGCCAGCAGTTACTACCGGACTGGGTTTCAGCCCCAGCATTTT. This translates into CASSYYRTGFQPQHF.

The CDR3 is CASSPITGSSYEQYF. CDR3 DNA: TGTGCCAGCAGCCCAATTACAGGCAGCTCCTACGAGCAGTACTTC. The J gene is TRBJ2-7, the V gene TRBV13; D might be TRBD1 (5 bases). The ends were cut back, 5 bases at V and 0 bases at J, with 14 bases in the middle. This CDR3 has 15 amino acids. CDR1 and CDR2 from the germline V gene are PRHDT and FYEKMQ (reference sequence).

The CDR3 sequence is CASSPKGAGTAKNIQYF. In DNA form, the CDR3 reads TGTGCCAGCAGCCCTAAGGGGGCCGGGACCGCCAAAAACATTCAGTACTTC. The chain combines TRBV7-9 with TRBJ2-4, with TRBD1 matching over 7 bases. After removal of 5 bases from V and 1 base from J, the junction contained 11 bases not matched to a gene. Per germline, CDR1 SEHNR and CDR2 FQNEAQ (reference sequence). The CDR3 is made up of 17 amino acids.

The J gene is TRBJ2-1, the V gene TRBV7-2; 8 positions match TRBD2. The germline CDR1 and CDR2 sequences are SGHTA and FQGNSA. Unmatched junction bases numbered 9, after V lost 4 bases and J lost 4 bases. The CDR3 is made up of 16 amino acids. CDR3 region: CASSSRSGRGYNEQFF. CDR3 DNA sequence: TGTGCCAGCAGCTCGAGGTCCGGGAGGGGATACAATGAGCAGTTCTTC.

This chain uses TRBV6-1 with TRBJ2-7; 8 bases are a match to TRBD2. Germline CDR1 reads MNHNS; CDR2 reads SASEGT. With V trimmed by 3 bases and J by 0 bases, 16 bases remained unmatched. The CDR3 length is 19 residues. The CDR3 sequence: CASSDRGLVSRKSSYEQYF. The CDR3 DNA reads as TGTGCCAGCAGTGATAGGGGACTAGTCTCTCGGAAGAGCTCCTACGAGCAGTACTTC.

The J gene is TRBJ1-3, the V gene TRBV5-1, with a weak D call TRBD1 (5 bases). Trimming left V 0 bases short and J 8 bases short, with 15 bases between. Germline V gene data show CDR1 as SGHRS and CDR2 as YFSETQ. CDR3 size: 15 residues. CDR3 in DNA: TGCGCCAGCAGCTTGGCCCCCTCGACAGCCGACACCATATATTTT. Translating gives CASSLAPSTADTIYF. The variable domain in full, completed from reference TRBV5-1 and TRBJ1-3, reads KAGVTQTPRYLIKTRGQQVTLSCSPISGHRSVSWYQQTPGQGLQFLFEYFSETQRNKGNFPGRFSGRQFSNSRSEMNVSTLELGDSALYLCASSLAPSTADTIYFGEGSWLTVV.

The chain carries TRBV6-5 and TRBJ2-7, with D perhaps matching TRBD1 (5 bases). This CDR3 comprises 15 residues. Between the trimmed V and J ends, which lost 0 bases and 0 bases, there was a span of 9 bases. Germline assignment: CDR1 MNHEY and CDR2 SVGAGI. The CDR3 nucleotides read TGTGCCAGCAGTTACTCGAACAGGTACTCCTACGAGCAGTACTTC. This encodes CASSYSNRYSYEQYF.

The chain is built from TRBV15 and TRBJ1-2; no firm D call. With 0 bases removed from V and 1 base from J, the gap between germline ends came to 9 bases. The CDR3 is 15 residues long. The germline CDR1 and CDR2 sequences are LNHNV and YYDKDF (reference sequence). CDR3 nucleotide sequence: TGTGCCACCAGCAGAGATCAGACAAGTAACTATGGCTACACCTTC. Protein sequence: CATSRDQTSNYGYTF.

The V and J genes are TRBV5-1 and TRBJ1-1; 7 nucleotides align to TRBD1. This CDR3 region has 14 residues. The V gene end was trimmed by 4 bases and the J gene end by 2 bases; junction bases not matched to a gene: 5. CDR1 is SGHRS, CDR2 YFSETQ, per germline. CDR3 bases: TGCGCCAGCAGCAAAGGGACAGAAAACACTGAAGCTTTCTTT. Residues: CASSKGTENTEAFF.

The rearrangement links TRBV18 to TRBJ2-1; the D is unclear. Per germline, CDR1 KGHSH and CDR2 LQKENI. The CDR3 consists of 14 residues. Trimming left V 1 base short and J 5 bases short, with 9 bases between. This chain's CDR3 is CASSPLVAHNEQFF. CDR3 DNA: TGTGCCAGCTCACCACTAGTAGCACACAATGAGCAGTTCTTC.

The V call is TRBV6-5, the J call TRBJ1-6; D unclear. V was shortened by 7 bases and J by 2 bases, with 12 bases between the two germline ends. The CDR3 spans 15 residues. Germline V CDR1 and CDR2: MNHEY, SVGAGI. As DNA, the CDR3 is TGTGCCAGCATTATCGAGCATACCTATAATTCACCCCTCCACTTT. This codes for CASIIEHTYNSPLHF.

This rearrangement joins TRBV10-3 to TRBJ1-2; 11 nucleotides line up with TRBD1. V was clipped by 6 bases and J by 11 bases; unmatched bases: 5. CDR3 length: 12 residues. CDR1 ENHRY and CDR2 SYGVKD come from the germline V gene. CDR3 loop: CAISAGQGVYTF. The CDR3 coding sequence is TGTGCCATCAGCGCGGGACAGGGGGTTTACACCTTC.

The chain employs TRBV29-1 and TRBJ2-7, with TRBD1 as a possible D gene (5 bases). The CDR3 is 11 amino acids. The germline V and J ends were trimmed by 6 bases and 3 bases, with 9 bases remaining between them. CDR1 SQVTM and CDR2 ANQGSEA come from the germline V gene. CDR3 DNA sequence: TGCAGCGTCGGAGACAGCTACGAGCAGTACTTC. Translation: CSVGDSYEQYF.

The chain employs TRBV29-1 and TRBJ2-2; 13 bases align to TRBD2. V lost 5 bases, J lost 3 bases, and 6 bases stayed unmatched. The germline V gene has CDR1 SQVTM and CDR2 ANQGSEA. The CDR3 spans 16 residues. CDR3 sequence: CSVSTSGRAYTGELFF. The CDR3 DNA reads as TGCAGCGTTTCAACTAGCGGGAGGGCCTACACCGGGGAGCTGTTTTTT.

In DNA, the CDR3 is TGTGCCAGCAGCCCCACGAGTTCACCCCTCCACTTT. This translates into CASSPTSSPLHF. The chain combines TRBV7-8 with TRBJ1-6; D call uncertain. The V gene's germline CDR1 is SGHVS and CDR2 FQNEAQ. The CDR3 loop spans 12 amino acids. Trimming cost V 5 bases and J 9 bases, with 8 bases left between them.

The chain's CDR3 is CASSESRPSTNYGYTF. The CDR3 DNA reads as TGCGCCAGCAGTGAGTCGCGGCCCTCTACTAACTATGGCTACACCTTC. The chain has TRBV10-1 and TRBJ1-2; D is uncertain. Per the germline V gene, CDR1 is WNHNN and CDR2 is SYGVQD (reference sequence). V dropped 0 bases and J dropped 0 bases, with 11 bases sitting between them. This CDR3 has 16 amino acids.

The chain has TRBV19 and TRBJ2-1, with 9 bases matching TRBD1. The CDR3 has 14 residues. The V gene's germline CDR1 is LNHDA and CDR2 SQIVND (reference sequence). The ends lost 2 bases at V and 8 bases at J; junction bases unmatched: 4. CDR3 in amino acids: CASSISGQGYEQFF. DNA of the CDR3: TGTGCCAGTAGTATATCTGGACAGGGGTATGAGCAGTTCTTC.

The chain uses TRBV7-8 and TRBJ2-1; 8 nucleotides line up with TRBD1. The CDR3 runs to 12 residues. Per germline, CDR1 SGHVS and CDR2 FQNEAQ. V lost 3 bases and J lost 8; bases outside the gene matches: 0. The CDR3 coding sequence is TGTGCCAGCAGCTTGACAGGGGATGAGCAGTTCTTC. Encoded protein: CASSLTGDEQFF. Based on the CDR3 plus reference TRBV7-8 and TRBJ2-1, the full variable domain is GAGVSQSPRYKVAKRGQDVALRCDPISGHVSLFWYQQALGQGPEFLTYFQNEAQLDKSGLPSDRFFAERPEGSVSTLKIQRTQQEDSAVYLCASSLTGDEQFFGPGTRLTVL.

The CDR3 DNA sequence: TGTGCCTGGAGTACTTACTCCTGGGGGGACGAGCAGTACTTC. Its protein is CAWSTYSWGDEQYF. The chain recombines TRBV30 with TRBJ2-7, with a possible D match to TRBD2 (6 bases). The CDR3 has 14 residues. The germline V gene encodes CDR1 GTSNPN and CDR2 SVGIG (reference sequence). Trimming pared 2 bases from V and 5 bases from J, leaving 16 bases between.

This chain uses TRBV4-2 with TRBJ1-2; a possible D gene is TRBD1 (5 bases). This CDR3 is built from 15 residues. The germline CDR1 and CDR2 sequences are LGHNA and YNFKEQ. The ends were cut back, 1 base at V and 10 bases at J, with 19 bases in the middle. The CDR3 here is CASSQVHARQGYYTF. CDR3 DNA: TGTGCCAGCAGCCAAGTTCACGCCCGGCAGGGTTACTACACCTTC.

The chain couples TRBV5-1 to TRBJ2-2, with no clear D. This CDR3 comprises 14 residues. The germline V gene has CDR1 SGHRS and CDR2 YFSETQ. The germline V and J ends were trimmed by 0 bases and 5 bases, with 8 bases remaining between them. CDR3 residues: CASSLARRTGELFF. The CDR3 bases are TGCGCCAGCAGCTTGGCCAGAAGAACCGGGGAGCTGTTTTTT.

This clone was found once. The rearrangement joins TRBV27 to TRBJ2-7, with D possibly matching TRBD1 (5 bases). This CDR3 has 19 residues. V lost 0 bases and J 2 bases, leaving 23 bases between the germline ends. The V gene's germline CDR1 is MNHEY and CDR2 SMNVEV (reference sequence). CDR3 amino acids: CASSLSYASTAYGPYEQYF. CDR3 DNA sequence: TGTGCCAGCAGTTTATCGTACGCATCGACAGCTTATGGACCCTACGAGCAGTACTTC.

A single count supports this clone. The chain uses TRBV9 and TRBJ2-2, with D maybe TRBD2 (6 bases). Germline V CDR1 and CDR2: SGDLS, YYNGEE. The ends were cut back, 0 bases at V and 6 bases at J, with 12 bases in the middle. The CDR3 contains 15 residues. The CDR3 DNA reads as TGTGCCAGCAGCGTAGGTCCCCCGGGGGCCGGGGAGCTGTTTTTT. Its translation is CASSVGPPGAGELFF.